This TCR beta chain was obtained from a study of shared clonotypes between healthy human individuals. This clone came up once. Under the authors' procedure: With immunoSEQ giving junction-only sequences and no quality scores, filtering differed. Some clones are missing from TCRdb's copy, which holds only in-frame ones; the method was immunoSEQ multiplex PCR. D and trimming were read from the DNA, whereas the V and J calls and clone size are those reported in that table. The repertoire holds about half a million clones, with over 70% as singletons. The study drew its donors from healthy HIV-negative adults without recent acute infections or vaccinations. This receptor was identified in a middle-aged woman in good health. Some clones in this sample may be carry-over from other donors' samples. The sequencing input was PBMCs.

In nucleotides, the CDR3 is TGTGCCAGCAGCCCTCTAGCGGGGACGAACACCGGGGAGCTGTTTTTT. Translation: CASSPLAGTNTGELFF. The rearrangement joins TRBV11-2 to TRBJ2-2; TRBD2 matches at 9 bases. J was trimmed by 0 bases and V by 5 bases; bases with no gene match: 4. The length of the CDR3 is 16 residues. CDR1 and CDR2 from the germline V gene are SGHAT and FQNNGV.